This T cell receptor beta chain was sequenced during a study of cytomegalovirus exposure and HLA in healthy donors. Study-level points and caveats: An analysis was carried out at a later point. It showed that HLA-associated TCR beta chains were more clonally expanded than equally common non-associated chains. Researchers counted around 160 TCR beta chains as cytomegalovirus-associated. HLA allele associations emerged for some 16,000 TCR beta sequences in a later analysis, at 0.05 false discovery rate. The productive fraction for most TCR beta V segments was about 90% or about 30% in an earlier analysis.

PCR amplification relied on 60 Vbeta primers (plus 13 Jbeta primers). Some clones are missing from TCRdb's copy, which holds only in-frame ones; the method was immunoSEQ multiplex PCR. The sample has 200,000 or so clones, around 85% seen once. Per the germline V gene, CDR1 is SEHNR and CDR2 is FQNEAQ (reference sequence). The CDR3 has 11 residues. Remarks on this clone: Its antigen is as yet unknown. Compared with germline, one end of the junction differs, possibly owing to a read error.

The source material was PBMCs. The sequence was collected from a middle-aged man in good health and CMV-seronegative. V is TRBV7-9 and J is TRBJ2-7, with 9 positions matching TRBD2. CDR3 region: CSSSLSGLAHF. CDR3 DNA: TGTTCCAGCAGCTTATCAGGACTAGCGCACTTC.